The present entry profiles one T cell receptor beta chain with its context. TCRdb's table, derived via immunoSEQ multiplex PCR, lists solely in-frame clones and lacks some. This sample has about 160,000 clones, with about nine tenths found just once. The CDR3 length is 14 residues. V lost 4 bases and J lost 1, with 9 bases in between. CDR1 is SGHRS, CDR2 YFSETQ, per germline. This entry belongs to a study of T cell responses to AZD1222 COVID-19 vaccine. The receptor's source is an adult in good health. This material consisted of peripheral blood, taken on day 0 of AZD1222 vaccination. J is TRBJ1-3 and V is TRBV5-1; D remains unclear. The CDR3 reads CASSTDGSGNTIYF. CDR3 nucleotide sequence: TGCGCCAGCAGCACGGACGGATCTGGAAACACCATATATTTT.